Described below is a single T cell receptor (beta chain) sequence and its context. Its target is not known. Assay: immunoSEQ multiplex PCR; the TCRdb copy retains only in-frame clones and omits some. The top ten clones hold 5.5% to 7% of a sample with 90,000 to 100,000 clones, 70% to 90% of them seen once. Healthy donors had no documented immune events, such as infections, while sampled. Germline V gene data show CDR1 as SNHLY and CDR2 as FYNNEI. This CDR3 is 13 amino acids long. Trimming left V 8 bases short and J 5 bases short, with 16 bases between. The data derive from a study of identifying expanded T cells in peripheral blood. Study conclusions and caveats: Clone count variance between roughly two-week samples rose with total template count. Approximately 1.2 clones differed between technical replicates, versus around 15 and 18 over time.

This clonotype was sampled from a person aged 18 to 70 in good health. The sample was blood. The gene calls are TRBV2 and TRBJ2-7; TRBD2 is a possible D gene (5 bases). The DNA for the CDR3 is TGTGCCAGCCGTCGACTAACTTCCAACGAGCAGTACTTC. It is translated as CASRRLTSNEQYF.